Each of the 29 T cell receptor beta chains below was sequenced from the same sample in a study of T cells in Graves' hyperthyroidism and ophthalmopathy. Regions amplified from RNA transcripts were the TCR beta CDR3 regions. First-round RT-PCR targeting the TCR CDR3 was performed with the HTBI primer set. TCRdb ran MiXCR on the multiplex PCR reads and lists one entry per CDR3 protein. The repertoire holds more than 550,000 distinct CDR3 sequences, with roughly a sixth as singletons. Material: blood. The receptors were sampled from a woman in her 50s with Graves' hyperthyroidism that later progressed to Graves' ophthalmopathy.

In its sample, this clonotype was seen many times. The rearrangement uses TRBV2 and TRBJ2-3; TRBD1 or TRBD2 may be the D gene (5 bases each). V lost 8 bases and J 5 bases, leaving 11 bases between the germline ends. The germline gives CDR1 SNHLY, CDR2 FYNNEI. This CDR3 is 12 amino acids long. The CDR3 nucleotides are TGTGCCAGCCGGGACCGGGGAGATACGCAGTATTTT. It yields the protein CASRDRGDTQYF.

This clonotype has just a few counts. The gene calls are TRBV27 and TRBJ1-2; tentative D call: TRBD1 (6 bases). V gave up 2 bases and J gave up 4 bases, with 20 bases separating them. Germline lookup yields CDR1 MNHEY and CDR2 SMNVEV (reference sequence). The CDR3 consists of 17 residues. This chain's CDR3 is CASSLEGTGGFIYGYTF. Here the CDR3 DNA reads TGTGCCAGCAGTTTAGAAGGGACGGGGGGCTTCATCTATGGCTACACCTTC.

The J gene is TRBJ1-5, the V gene TRBV12-3 or TRBV12-4; TRBD1 might be the D (6 bases). Deletions cut 6 bases from V and 1 base from J, with 10 bases between. The CDR3 is 14 amino acids. Written as DNA, the CDR3 is TGTGCCAGCAGATTCGGGACAAGCAATCAGCCCCAGCATTTT. This translates into CASRFGTSNQPQHF.

As for this clonotype: Its ends do not fully match the called genes, so a read error is possible. The chain links TRBV7-3 to TRBJ1-5, with D unclear. This CDR3 is 17 amino acids long. In germline, CDR1 is SGHTA, CDR2 FQGTGA. For the CDR3, the DNA is TGTGTCAGCAGCCTTATAATAGGGCGGTGGAGCAATCAGCCCCAGCATTTT. It translates to CVSSLIIGRWSNQPQHF. The variable domain in full, completed from reference TRBV7-3 and TRBJ1-5, reads GAGVSQTPSNKVTEKGKYVELRCDPISGHTALYWYRQSLGQGPEFLIYFQGTGAADDSGLPNDRFFAVRPEGSVSTLKIQRTERGDSAVYLCVSSLIIGRWSNQPQHFGDGTRLSIL.

This clonotype has just a few counts. The chain couples TRBV19 to TRBJ2-4, with TRBD2 identical over 8 bases. The CDR3 totals 16 residues. The germline V gene has CDR1 LNHDA and CDR2 SQIVND (reference sequence). V lost 5 bases and J lost 0; bases outside the gene matches: 6. DNA of the CDR3: TGTGCCAGTAGTCCGCGACTAGCGTTAGCCAAAAACATTCAGTACTTC. This translates into CASSPRLALAKNIQYF. The complete variable domain, with remaining parts taken from reference TRBV19 and TRBJ2-4, reads DGGITQSPKYLFRKEGQNVTLSCEQNLNHDAMYWYRQDPGQGLRLIYYSQIVNDFQKGDIAEGYSVSREKKESFPLTVTSAQKNPTAFYLCASSPRLALAKNIQYFGAGTRLSVL.

This chain links TRBV6-5 with TRBJ1-1, with D unclear. Germline V gene sequence: CDR1 MNHEY, CDR2 SVGAGI. This CDR3 has 15 residues. V lost 0 bases and J 0 bases, leaving 8 bases between the germline ends. The CDR3 protein is CASSYSMDLNTEAFF. As DNA, the CDR3 is TGTGCCAGCAGTTACTCGATGGATTTGAACACTGAAGCTTTCTTT.

The V call is TRBV19, the J call TRBJ1-2; no definite D call. This CDR3 comprises 14 residues. V lost 5 bases and J 6 bases, leaving 16 bases between the germline ends. Germline V gene data show CDR1 as LNHDA and CDR2 as SQIVND (reference sequence). The CDR3 reads CASSSGRYYDGYTF. DNA of the CDR3: TGTGCCAGTAGTTCTGGACGGTATTACGATGGCTACACCTTC.

A remark on this clonotype: This sequence may be a read error, since a much larger clone differs from it by one base. The V gene is TRBV11-2, the J gene TRBJ2-3, with TRBD2 matching 12 bases. Germline trimming cut 5 bases from V and 1 base from J; bases unmatched to any gene: 10. The CDR3 runs 18 residues. CDR1 and CDR2 from the germline V gene are SGHAT and FQNNGV. Here the CDR3 DNA reads TGTGCCAGCAGCCGAGACCCTAGCGGGGGGGCTGGCACAGATACGCAGTATTTT. It is translated as CASSRDPSGGAGTDTQYF.

This clonotype was detected a few times. The junction differs from germline at one of its ends, possibly a read error. The chain couples TRBV11-2 to TRBJ1-5; 8 bases fit TRBD1. CDR1 is SGHAT, CDR2 FQNNGV, per germline. CDR3 length equals 17 residues. The CDR3 nucleotides read TGTGCCAGCGGCTTAGGGGACAGGCTGAAAAGCAATCAGCCCCAGCATTTT. It yields the protein CASGLGDRLKSNQPQHF.

V is TRBV29-1 and J is TRBJ1-1, with D possibly matching TRBD1 (5 bases). Germline CDR1 reads SQVTM; CDR2 reads ANQGSEA. The CDR3 covers 11 residues. Trimming cost V 3 bases and J 6 bases, with 8 bases left between them. The CDR3 coding sequence is TGCAGCGTTGACAGGGTCTCTGAAGCTTTCTTT. Translated, it gives CSVDRVSEAFF.

This clonotype was seen a handful of times. The chain joins TRBV15 to TRBJ2-3, with a possible D match to TRBD2 (5 bases). Germline CDR1 LNHNV, CDR2 YYDKDF (reference sequence). Deletions cut 0 bases from V and 1 base from J, with 14 bases between. CDR3 length: 17 residues. The CDR3 nucleotides read TGTGCCACCAGCAGAGATTTCGGGGATTGGGGCACAGATACGCAGTATTTT. Its protein is CATSRDFGDWGTDTQYF.

CDR3 residues: CASSYSLDREYNEQFF. In nucleotides, the CDR3 is TGTGCCAGCAGTTACTCTCTGGACAGGGAATACAATGAGCAGTTCTTC. The chain couples TRBV6-5 to TRBJ2-1; TRBD1 agrees at 8 bases. The CDR3 consists of 16 residues. CDR1 is MNHEY, CDR2 SVGAGI, per germline. The ends lost 0 bases at V and 4 bases at J; junction bases unmatched: 5.

The chain carries TRBV10-1 and TRBJ2-1; 8 nucleotides agree with TRBD2. The trim removed 4 bases at V and 11 bases at J, leaving 13 bases unmatched. The CDR3 is 15 residues long. CDR1 is WNHNN, CDR2 SYGVQD, per germline (reference sequence). CDR3 sequence: CASSVSGGKRNKQFF. CDR3 sequence (DNA): TGCGCCAGCAGTGTTTCGGGGGGGAAGAGGAATAAGCAGTTCTTC.

V usage is TRBV28 and J usage is TRBJ1-5; D gene ambiguous. Germline-derived CDR1 and CDR2 are MDHEN and SYDVKM. The CDR3 is 16 residues long. V shed 4 bases and J shed 0 bases, with 13 bases lying between them. Here the CDR3 DNA reads TGTGCCAGCAGTTCAATCGGCAGTACTAGCAATCAGCCCCAGCATTTT. Translation gives CASSSIGSTSNQPQHF.

This clonotype was observed many times. The chain recombines TRBV2 with TRBJ2-3; no firm D call. CDR1 SNHLY and CDR2 FYNNEI come from the germline V gene. V lost 7 bases and J 4 bases, leaving 9 bases between the germline ends. This CDR3 has 12 residues. CDR3 sequence reads: CASIEGPDTQYF. In nucleotides, the CDR3 is TGTGCCAGCATCGAAGGTCCAGATACGCAGTATTTT.

This clonotype occurred many times. The gene calls are TRBV12-3 or TRBV12-4 and TRBJ1-5; 9 positions match TRBD1. The length of the CDR3 is 14 residues. The ends lost 6 bases at V and 6 bases at J; junction bases unmatched: 6. CDR3 amino acids: CASSDQTGGQPQHF. As DNA, the CDR3 is TGTGCCAGCAGCGACCAGACAGGGGGTCAGCCCCAGCATTTT.

CDR3 region: CASSPGPIGELFF. DNA of the CDR3: TGTGCCAGCAGCCCGGGGCCCATCGGGGAGCTGTTTTTT. The V call is TRBV14, the J call TRBJ2-2; D is tentatively TRBD1 or TRBD2 (5 bases each). The ends were cut back, 4 bases at V and 7 bases at J, with 10 bases in the middle. This CDR3 has 13 amino acids. Germline V gene sequence: CDR1 SGHDN, CDR2 FVKESK.

Ten or more counts support this clonotype. The V gene is TRBV3-1, the J gene TRBJ1-2, with D possibly TRBD1 on 6 matching bases. Trimming left V 4 bases short and J 3 bases short, with 12 bases between. This CDR3 has 14 residues. Germline CDR1 LGHDT, CDR2 YNNKEL (reference sequence). CDR3 amino acids: CASSRGQKDYGYTF. DNA of the CDR3: TGTGCCAGCAGCCGTGGACAGAAAGACTATGGCTACACCTTC.

There are a few counts of this clonotype. The genes are TRBV5-1 and TRBJ1-2; D not resolved. V lost 0 bases, J lost 8 bases, and 17 bases lay in between. Germline V lookup: CDR1 SGHRS, CDR2 YFSETQ. This CDR3 region has 15 residues. The CDR3 here is CASSLDQVDFGGYTF. CDR3 nucleotide sequence: TGCGCCAGCAGCTTGGACCAGGTTGACTTTGGAGGCTACACCTTC.

There are many counts of this clonotype. The genes are TRBV7-3 and TRBJ2-5, with a possible D match to TRBD1 (5 bases). CDR3 length: 13 amino acids. CDR1 and CDR2 (germline): SGHTA, FQGTGA. Trimming took 4 bases from V and 4 from J, leaving 10 bases between them. Here the CDR3 DNA reads TGTGCCAGCAGCTACGGACACGCAGAGACCCAGTACTTC. This codes for CASSYGHAETQYF.

Many counts were recorded for this clonotype. The chain uses TRBV11-2 and TRBJ2-1; TRBD2 is a possible D gene (6 bases). Trimming took 3 bases from V and 6 from J, leaving 15 bases between them. Germline V lookup: CDR1 SGHAT, CDR2 FQNNGV. The CDR3 contains 15 residues. This CDR3 is CASSFLGGLGNEQFF. As DNA, the CDR3 is TGTGCCAGCAGCTTCTTGGGGGGATTGGGCAATGAGCAGTTCTTC.

This clonotype was counted at least ten times. The chain links TRBV20-1 to TRBJ2-3; D is unresolved. The CDR3 is 13 residues long. Germline V lookup: CDR1 DFQATT, CDR2 SNEGSKA (reference sequence). Written as DNA, the CDR3 is TGCAGCGCCTTACGGTTAGGCACAGATACGCAGTATTTT. As protein: CSALRLGTDTQYF.

This clonotype was detected ten times or more. This chain uses TRBV11-2 with TRBJ2-7; no clear D gene. CDR1 and CDR2 from the germline V gene are SGHAT and FQNNGV. The V and J ends lost 4 bases and 6 bases respectively, with 13 bases between them. The CDR3 is 13 amino acids. The CDR3 sequence: CASSSNRAGEQYF. The CDR3 region has the DNA TGTGCCAGCAGCTCCAACCGGGCCGGCGAGCAGTACTTC.

This clonotype came up many times. The rearrangement links TRBV5-1 to TRBJ1-1; 8 bases are a match to TRBD1. The germline V gene has CDR1 SGHRS and CDR2 YFSETQ. This CDR3 has 15 amino acids. V trimming: 6 bases; J trimming: 1 base; junction bases outside the gene matches: 8. CDR3 sequence: CASTLDRGTNTEAFF. In DNA, the CDR3 is TGCGCCAGCACCCTAGACAGGGGTACGAACACTGAAGCTTTCTTT. Full variable domain (rest looked up from reference TRBV5-1 and TRBJ1-1): KAGVTQTPRYLIKTRGQQVTLSCSPISGHRSVSWYQQTPGQGLQFLFEYFSETQRNKGNFPGRFSGRQFSNSRSEMNVSTLELGDSALYLCASTLDRGTNTEAFFGQGTRLTVV.

This clonotype was seen only a few times. The CDR3 sequence is CSAQGDQPQHF. CDR3 DNA: TGCAGTGCTCAGGGAGATCAGCCCCAGCATTTT. This sequence joins TRBV20-1 and TRBJ1-5, with D perhaps matching TRBD1 (5 bases). CDR3 length equals 11 residues. Trimming removed 5 bases at V and 5 bases at J, with 7 bases between. Germline V gene data show CDR1 as DFQATT and CDR2 as SNEGSKA (reference sequence).

There are a few counts of this clonotype. The chain employs TRBV4-1 and TRBJ2-7; D not resolved. V lost 3 bases and J 1 base, leaving 7 bases between the germline ends. This CDR3 has 13 residues. Germline values: CDR1 MGHRA, CDR2 YSYEKL. The CDR3 sequence: CASSQIQSYEQYF. In DNA, the CDR3 is TGCGCCAGCAGCCAGATACAGTCCTACGAGCAGTACTTC.

This clonotype was recorded at least ten times. The V call is TRBV2, the J call TRBJ1-1; 7 bases map to TRBD1. CDR3 length: 13 residues. In germline, CDR1 is SNHLY, CDR2 FYNNEI. V lost 8 bases and J lost 4; bases outside the gene matches: 7. CDR3 sequence: CASLIQGSTEAFF. The CDR3 region has the DNA TGTGCCAGCTTAATACAGGGGAGCACTGAAGCTTTCTTT.

The rearrangement joins TRBV6-1 to TRBJ1-4; weak D call: TRBD1 (5 bases). This CDR3 is built from 13 residues. V lost 10 bases and J lost 5, with 14 bases in between. CDR1 and CDR2 (germline): MNHNS, SASEGT. The CDR3 nucleotides read TGTGCCACTGCGTGGTGGGGGAATGAAAAACTGTTTTTT. This sequence encodes CATAWWGNEKLFF.

This clonotype has ten or more counts. CDR3 residues: CAWNQYNEQFF. CDR3 in DNA: TGTGCCTGGAACCAGTACAATGAGCAGTTCTTC. V gene TRBV30 combines with J gene TRBJ2-1; D unclear. V lost 4 bases, J lost 4 bases, and 5 bases lay in between. CDR1 and CDR2 (germline): GTSNPN, SVGIG (reference sequence). CDR3 size: 11 residues. The full variable domain, completed using reference TRBV30 and TRBJ2-1, is SQTIHQWPATLVQPVGSPLSLECTVEGTSNPNLYWYRQAAGRGLQLLFYSVGIGQISSEVPQNLSASRPQDRQFILSSKKLLLSDSGFYLCAWNQYNEQFFGPGTRLTVL.